This T cell receptor (beta chain) was recorded in a study of T cell repertoires in cytomegalovirus infection. Study as a whole: Indicated by public TCR beta signatures were CMV infection and matching HLA type.

TCRdb re-called the reads through MiXCR, storing one row per CDR3 protein. The sample has approximately 990,000 distinct CDR3 sequences; less than 35% are singletons. In this sample, this clonotype turned up a few times. The antigen remains unidentified. The CDR3 has 15 residues. Trimming took off 5 bases at V and 3 bases at J, with 14 bases between the two ends. The chain has TRBV12-3 or TRBV12-4 and TRBJ2-1; D is possibly TRBD1 (5 bases). This receptor was identified in a human donor in good health (CMV status not recorded). Some clones in this sample may be carry-over from other donors' samples. This sample comprised cultured CD8+ T cells from PBMCs, obtained from culture after CMV antigen stimulation. The CDR3 sequence: CASSPRLTGYNEQFF. DNA of the CDR3: TGTGCCAGCAGTCCGCGACTTACAGGCTACAATGAGCAGTTCTTC.